One sample yielded the 16 T cell receptor beta chains listed below, sequenced in a study of blood T cell repertoires in COVID-19. The method was immunoSEQ multiplex PCR; TCRdb's version includes in-frame clones alone and lacks a portion of them. The table shows a few hundred thousand clones, with 75% to 85% occurring only once. Sequencing used PBMCs or T cells enriched from blood (not recorded which). The receptors come from a man between 40 and 49 years old who had recovered from COVID-19.

The rearrangement uses TRBV24-1 and TRBJ2-3, with TRBD1 matching 9 bases. This CDR3 has 15 amino acids. V trimming: 0 bases; J trimming: 4 bases; junction bases outside the gene matches: 1. Germline loops: CDR1 KGHDR, CDR2 SFDVKD. CDR3 amino acids: CATSDLDRGADTQYF. The CDR3 region has the DNA TGTGCCACCAGTGATTTGGACAGGGGGGCAGATACGCAGTATTTT.

This chain links TRBV6-4 with TRBJ2-2; the match to TRBD1 covers 9 bases. With V trimmed by 6 bases and J by 5 bases, 7 bases remained unmatched. The V gene's germline CDR1 is MRHNA and CDR2 SNTAGT. CDR3 length: 15 amino acids. The CDR3 is CASRGTGRATGELFF. DNA of the CDR3: TGTGCCAGCAGGGGGACAGGGCGAGCGACCGGGGAGCTGTTTTTT.

This clone was seen just once. The gene calls are TRBV7-8 and TRBJ2-1; 8 bases are shared with TRBD2. Trimming removed 5 bases from V and 1 base from J; junction bases left unmatched: 10. The CDR3 extends over 17 amino acids. Per the germline V gene, CDR1 is SGHVS and CDR2 is FQNEAQ. The CDR3 spells CASSPPQRESSYNEQFF. The DNA for the CDR3 is TGTGCCAGCAGCCCCCCCCAGCGGGAGTCGTCCTACAATGAGCAGTTCTTC.

This chain uses TRBV13 with TRBJ1-2; a weak D match, TRBD1 (5 bases). Deletions cut 5 bases from V and 5 bases from J, with 15 bases between. Germline CDR1 is PRHDT and CDR2 is FYEKMQ (reference sequence). There are 14 residues in the CDR3. In nucleotides, the CDR3 is TGTGCCAGCAGCGACGGGGAGGGGTTGTATGGCTACACCTTC. This translates into CASSDGEGLYGYTF. The whole variable domain, remainder taken from reference TRBV13 and TRBJ1-2, is AAGVIQSPRHLIKEKRETATLKCYPIPRHDTVYWYQQGPGQDPQFLISFYEKMQSDKGSIPDRFSAQQFSDYHSELNMSSLELGDSALYFCASSDGEGLYGYTFGSGTRLTVV.

J is TRBJ1-6 and V is TRBV2; D is possibly TRBD1 (6 bases). CDR3 length: 14 amino acids. V lost 5 bases to trimming and J lost 7 bases, with 12 bases between them. Germline CDR1 reads SNHLY; CDR2 reads FYNNEI. CDR3 in amino acids: CASSPRGGNSPLHF. As DNA, the CDR3 is TGTGCCAGCAGTCCACGAGGGGGAAATTCACCCCTCCACTTT. Combining the CDR3 with reference TRBV2 and TRBJ1-6 gives the whole variable domain EPEVTQTPSHQVTQMGQEVILRCVPISNHLYFYWYRQILGQKVEFLVSFYNNEISEKSEIFDDQFSVERPDGSNFTLKIRSTKLEDSAMYFCASSPRGGNSPLHFGNGTRLTVT.

The chain carries TRBV10-3 and TRBJ1-3; 10 bases match TRBD1. CDR1 and CDR2 from the germline V gene are ENHRY and SYGVKD. This CDR3 region has 15 residues. Trimming cost V 2 bases and J 7 bases; bases outside gene matches: 5. The CDR3 region is CAISETGTGVNTIYF. The CDR3 coding sequence is TGTGCCATCAGTGAGACCGGGACAGGGGTTAACACCATATATTTT.

CDR3 amino acids: CASSLGLAGGPTRYNEQFF. The CDR3 DNA sequence: TGTGCCAGTAGTCTGGGACTAGCGGGAGGGCCGACCCGATACAATGAGCAGTTCTTC. This chain links TRBV19 with TRBJ2-1; TRBD2 matches at 16 bases. Germline loops: CDR1 LNHDA, CDR2 SQIVND (reference sequence). The CDR3 sequence is 19 residues long. J gave up 4 bases and V 5 bases, and 11 bases lay outside the gene matches.

In this sample, this clone turned up once. CDR3 bases: TGTGCCAGCAGCGTAGGGTTTAGCTACGCAGATACGCAGTATTTT. As protein: CASSVGFSYADTQYF. This rearrangement joins TRBV9 to TRBJ2-3; D remains unclear. This CDR3 region has 15 residues. Trimming pared 0 bases from V and 4 bases from J, leaving 12 bases between. Germline V lookup: CDR1 SGDLS, CDR2 YYNGEE.

This clone was counted many times. The chain uses TRBV9 and TRBJ1-1, with D possibly matching TRBD1 (5 bases). The CDR3 extends over 15 amino acids. Germline assignment: CDR1 SGDLS and CDR2 YYNGEE. The V end was cut by 0 bases, the J end by 1 base, with 10 bases between. The CDR3 sequence is CASSVEGQTNTEAFF. The DNA of the CDR3 is TGTGCCAGCAGCGTAGAGGGGCAGACGAACACTGAAGCTTTCTTT.

The chain recombines TRBV7-2 with TRBJ1-2; 10 positions agree with TRBD1. The V gene's germline CDR1 is SGHTA and CDR2 FQGNSA. The CDR3 runs 15 residues. V dropped 5 bases and J dropped 5; count of bases not matched to a gene: 8. The CDR3 spells CASSQVGTGVYGYTF. CDR3 DNA: TGTGCCAGCAGCCAAGTTGGGACAGGGGTTTATGGCTACACCTTC.

The CDR3 protein is CASRPDGLVADTQYF. The DNA for the CDR3 is TGTGCCAGCAGACCCGACGGGTTAGTGGCAGATACGCAGTATTTT. The V call is TRBV7-9, the J call TRBJ2-3; D is undetermined. CDR1 SEHNR and CDR2 FQNEAQ come from the germline V gene (reference sequence). This CDR3 region has 15 residues. V dropped 6 bases and J dropped 4 bases, with 17 bases sitting between them. Looking up the rest from reference TRBV7-9 and TRBJ2-3 gives the full variable domain: DTGVSQNPRHKITKRGQNVTFRCDPISEHNRLYWYRQTLGQGPEFLTYFQNEAQLEKSRLLSDRFSAERPKGSFSTLEIQRTEQGDSAMYLCASRPDGLVADTQYFGPGTRLTVL.

This clone appeared many times. The chain joins TRBV19 to TRBJ2-2; D call uncertain. Germline V gene data show CDR1 as LNHDA and CDR2 as SQIVND (reference sequence). The germline V and J ends were trimmed by 6 bases and 5 bases, with 4 bases remaining between them. This CDR3 has 11 amino acids. The CDR3: CASRRTGELFF. The CDR3 region has the DNA TGTGCCAGTAGGCGGACCGGGGAGCTGTTTTTT.

The rearrangement joins TRBV15 to TRBJ1-5; 7 bases agree with TRBD1. Looked up from germline, CDR1 is LNHNV and CDR2 is YYDKDF (reference sequence). The length of the CDR3 is 15 residues. The ends lost 0 bases at V and 4 bases at J; junction bases unmatched: 3. The CDR3 loop reads CATSREGGRNQPQHF. CDR3 DNA: TGTGCCACCAGCAGAGAAGGGGGCCGAAATCAGCCCCAGCATTTT. Together with reference TRBV15 and TRBJ1-5, the CDR3 gives the full variable domain: DAMVIQNPRYQVTQFGKPVTLSCSQTLNHNVMYWYQQKSSQAPKLLFHYYDKDFNNEADTPDNFQSRRPNTSFCFLDIRSPGLGDTAMYLCATSREGGRNQPQHFGDGTRLSIL.

The chain employs TRBV5-1 and TRBJ2-1; 9 bases line up with TRBD1. V trimming: 0 bases; J trimming: 7 bases; junction bases outside the gene matches: 5. Germline loops: CDR1 SGHRS, CDR2 YFSETQ. CDR3 length: 15 amino acids. The CDR3, as DNA: TGCGCCAGCAGCTTGGGGGACAGGGATGGTAATGAGCAGTTCTTC. Protein sequence: CASSLGDRDGNEQFF.

The V gene is TRBV9, the J gene TRBJ1-6; TRBD1 matches 9 bases. CDR1 SGDLS and CDR2 YYNGEE come from the germline V gene. This CDR3 spans 18 amino acids. Trimming removed 3 bases from V and 7 bases from J; junction bases left unmatched: 14. This chain's CDR3 is CASSGTGVEKRTNSPLHF. The DNA for the CDR3 is TGTGCCAGCAGCGGGACAGGGGTCGAGAAAAGGACCAATTCACCCCTCCACTTT. Variable domain in full (rest from reference TRBV9 and TRBJ1-6): DSGVTQTPKHLITATGQRVTLRCSPRSGDLSVYWYQQSLDQGLQFLIQYYNGEERAKGNILERFSAQQFPDLHSELNLSSLELGDSALYFCASSGTGVEKRTNSPLHFGNGTRLTVT.

This clone was seen a handful of times. This chain links TRBV14 with TRBJ1-1, with D unclear. Trimming left V 1 base short and J 5 bases short, with 17 bases between. This CDR3 region has 16 residues. Germline V gene sequence: CDR1 SGHDN, CDR2 FVKESK. CDR3 sequence reads: CASSQVESGRGTEAFF. The CDR3 region has the DNA TGTGCCAGCAGCCAAGTCGAGTCAGGCCGTGGGACTGAAGCTTTCTTT.